This T cell receptor (beta chain) was captured by sequencing in a study of cytomegalovirus exposure and HLA in healthy donors. Whole-study results and caveats: A prior analysis recorded that most TCR beta V segments were productive about 87% or about 30% of the time. In a later analysis, CMV-associated beta chains were mostly HLA-associated, it appeared. In a later analysis, a missense DCLRE1C variant was linked to TCR beta V- and J-gene trimming. Associated with cytomegalovirus, according to the listing, were 150 to 200 TCR beta chains.

A remark on this clone: Its target is not known.

It was with 60 Vbeta and 13 Jbeta primers that the PCR ran. Clones were sequenced by immunoSEQ multiplex PCR, and TCRdb holds only the in-frame ones, with some missing. The table includes roughly 200,000 clones, under 85% detected once. There are 19 residues in the CDR3. The ends were cut back, 0 bases at V and 4 bases at J, with 25 bases in the middle. In germline, CDR1 is SGHAT, CDR2 FQNNGV. This TCR derives from a male donor in good health and CMV-seronegative. This sequence joins TRBV11-2 and TRBJ2-7, with D perhaps TRBD1 (6 bases). The source material was PBMCs. The CDR3 nucleotides are TGTGCCAGCAGCTTAGATCATAAGAACGGGCCAATAAGGGGGTACGAGCAGTACTTC. Its translation is CASSLDHKNGPIRGYEQYF.